Reported below is one T cell receptor (beta chain). The time point: proximal margin of the surgical specimen (macroscopically non-inflamed). The CDR3 has 11 residues. Trimming took 10 bases from V and 7 from J, leaving 10 bases between them. CDR1 and CDR2 (germline): MNHNY, SVGAGI (reference sequence). This sample is drawn from a study of T cell repertoires in ileal Crohn's disease. Assay used: immunoSEQ multiplex PCR; TCRdb lists only in-frame clones, some missing. The table shows roughly 7,200 clones, with roughly three quarters occurring only once. The sequenced sample was ileal tissue. The chain uses TRBV6-6 and TRBJ2-2, with D possibly matching TRBD1 (6 bases). This TCR came from an adult with Crohn's disease. CDR3 amino acids: CATRGDGELFF. The CDR3 nucleotides are TGTGCCACCAGGGGAGACGGGGAGCTGTTTTTT.